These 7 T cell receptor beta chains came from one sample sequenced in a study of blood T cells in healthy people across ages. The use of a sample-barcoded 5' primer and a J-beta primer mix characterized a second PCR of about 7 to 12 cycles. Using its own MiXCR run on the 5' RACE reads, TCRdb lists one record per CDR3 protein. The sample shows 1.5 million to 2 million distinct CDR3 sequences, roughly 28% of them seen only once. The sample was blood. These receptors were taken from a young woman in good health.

In DNA, the CDR3 is TGTGCCAGCAGCCCGGAGTGGTCCGGGTCCTACGAGCAGTACTTC. Its translation: CASSPEWSGSYEQYF. The chain joins TRBV27 to TRBJ2-7; no clear D gene. Germline CDR1 MNHEY, CDR2 SMNVEV (reference sequence). The ends were cut back, 6 bases at V and 1 base at J, with 16 bases in the middle. This CDR3 is 15 amino acids long.

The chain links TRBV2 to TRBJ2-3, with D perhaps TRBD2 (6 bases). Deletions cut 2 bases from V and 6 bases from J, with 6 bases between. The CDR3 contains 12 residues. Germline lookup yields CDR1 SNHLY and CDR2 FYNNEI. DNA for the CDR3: TGTGCCAGCAGTGAACGGGAGGATACGCAGTATTTT. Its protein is CASSEREDTQYF.

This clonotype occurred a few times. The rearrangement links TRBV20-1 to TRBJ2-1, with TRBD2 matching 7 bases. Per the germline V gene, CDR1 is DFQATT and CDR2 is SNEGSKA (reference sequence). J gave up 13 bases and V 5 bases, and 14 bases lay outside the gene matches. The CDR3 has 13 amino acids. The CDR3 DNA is TGCAGTGCTCCCCTGGGGGGGATAGAGACCCAGTTCTTC. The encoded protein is CSAPLGGIETQFF.

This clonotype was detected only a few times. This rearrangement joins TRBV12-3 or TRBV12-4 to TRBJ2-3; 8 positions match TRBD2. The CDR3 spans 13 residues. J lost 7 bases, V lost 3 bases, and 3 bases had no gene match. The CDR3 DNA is TGTGCCAGCAGTTTTCGGGGGGGAAATACGCAGTATTTT. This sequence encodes CASSFRGGNTQYF.

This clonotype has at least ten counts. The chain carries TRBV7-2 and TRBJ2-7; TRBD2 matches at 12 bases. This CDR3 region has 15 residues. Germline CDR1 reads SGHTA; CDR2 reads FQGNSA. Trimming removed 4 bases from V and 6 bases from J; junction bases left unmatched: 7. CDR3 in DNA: TGTGCCAGCAGCTCCTGGGCACTAGCGGGGGGCGAGCAGTACTTC. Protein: CASSSWALAGGEQYF.

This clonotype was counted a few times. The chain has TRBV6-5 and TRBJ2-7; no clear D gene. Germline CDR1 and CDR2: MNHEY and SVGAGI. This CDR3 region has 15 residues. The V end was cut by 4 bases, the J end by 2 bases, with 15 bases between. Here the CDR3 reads CASSCGSPVTYEQYF. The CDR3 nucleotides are TGTGCCAGCAGTTGCGGCTCCCCCGTCACCTACGAGCAGTACTTC.

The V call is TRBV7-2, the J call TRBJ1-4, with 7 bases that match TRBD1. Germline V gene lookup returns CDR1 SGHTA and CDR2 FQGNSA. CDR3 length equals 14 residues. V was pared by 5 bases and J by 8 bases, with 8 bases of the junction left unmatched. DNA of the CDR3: TGTGCCAGCAGCCGGACAGGTTCGGGCGAAAAACTGTTTTTT. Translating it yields CASSRTGSGEKLFF.